What follows are 21 T cell receptor beta chains derived from one specimen sequenced in a study of T cells after yellow fever vaccination. TCRdb re-called the 5' RACE reads with MiXCR, one entry per CDR3 protein. The sample has approximately 610,000 distinct CDR3 sequences, less than 20% seen once. The material was PBMCs, obtained about 5 days after the first yellow fever vaccination. The receptors here all came from a man aged 18 to 30 who received the YFV17D yellow fever vaccine.

This clonotype turned up a few times. V and J are TRBV2 and TRBJ2-3; TRBD2 aligns across 12 bases. Germline loops: CDR1 SNHLY, CDR2 FYNNEI. This CDR3 has 18 amino acids. Trimming at V came to 3 bases and at J to 7 bases, leaving 14 bases not matched to a gene. The CDR3 reads CASSDPSISSGGGYTQYF. CDR3 DNA sequence: TGTGCCAGCAGTGACCCCTCTATTTCTAGCGGGGGGGGGTATACGCAGTATTTT. Looking up the rest from reference TRBV2 and TRBJ2-3 gives the full variable domain: EPEVTQTPSHQVTQMGQEVILRCVPISNHLYFYWYRQILGQKVEFLVSFYNNEISEKSEIFDDQFSVERPDGSNFTLKIRSTKLEDSAMYFCASSDPSISSGGGYTQYFGPGTRLTVL.

This clonotype appeared many times. The chain combines TRBV5-1 with TRBJ2-5, with D possibly being TRBD2 (5 bases). This CDR3 region has 13 residues. Trimming left V 5 bases short and J 5 bases short, with 13 bases between. Germline V gene lookup returns CDR1 SGHRS and CDR2 YFSETQ. CDR3 nucleotide sequence: TGCGCCAGCAGTTCAATCTCGGGGGAGACCCAGTACTTC. Protein: CASSSISGETQYF. Using reference TRBV5-1 and TRBJ2-5 for the parts outside the CDR3, the full variable domain is KAGVTQTPRYLIKTRGQQVTLSCSPISGHRSVSWYQQTPGQGLQFLFEYFSETQRNKGNFPGRFSGRQFSNSRSEMNVSTLELGDSALYLCASSSISGETQYFGPGTRLLVL.

This clonotype occurred many times. In nucleotides, the CDR3 is TGCGCCAGCAGCTTGGCGGGGTCGGCAGGAGAGACCCAGTACTTC. Its protein is CASSLAGSAGETQYF. The chain combines TRBV5-1 with TRBJ2-5; the D gene is possibly TRBD2 (5 bases). Germline V CDR1 and CDR2: SGHRS, YFSETQ. The germline V and J ends were trimmed by 0 bases and 4 bases, with 13 bases remaining between them. The CDR3 covers 15 residues.

V is TRBV9 and J is TRBJ2-2, with 10 nucleotides matching TRBD1. This CDR3 has 16 amino acids. The V gene's germline CDR1 is SGDLS and CDR2 YYNGEE. The J segment lost 5 bases and the V segment lost 0 bases, leaving 4 bases of the junction unmatched. Here the CDR3 reads CASSVGGQGVTGELFF. CDR3 in DNA: TGTGCCAGCAGCGTAGGTGGACAGGGGGTTACCGGGGAGCTGTTTTTT.

The chain couples TRBV6-1 to TRBJ2-1; 8 positions match TRBD2. There are 13 residues in the CDR3. Trimming removed 6 bases from V and 7 bases from J; junction bases left unmatched: 5. The V gene's germline CDR1 is MNHNS and CDR2 SASEGT. The CDR3 region has the DNA TGTGCCAGCAGGGTGCGGGGGGTAAATGAGCAGTTCTTC. Protein: CASRVRGVNEQFF.

The chain carries TRBV4-1 and TRBJ1-6; 7 nucleotides match TRBD1. This CDR3 contains 15 residues. Unmatched junction bases numbered 9, after V lost 0 bases and J lost 13 bases. From germline, CDR1 is MGHRA and CDR2 YSYEKL. Here the CDR3 reads CASSQELGGGSPLHF. CDR3 sequence (DNA): TGCGCCAGCAGCCAAGAATTAGGAGGGGGCAGCCCCCTCCACTTT.

DNA for the CDR3: TGTGCCAGCAGCTTATACGTAGCTGCGTTAGGGTATGGCTACACCTTC. As protein: CASSLYVAALGYGYTF. The chain employs TRBV7-2 and TRBJ1-2; D not certain. The V gene lost 2 bases and the J gene lost 5 bases, with 18 bases spanning the gap. This CDR3 is 16 amino acids long. Germline V lookup: CDR1 SGHTA, CDR2 FQGNSA.

This clonotype was detected a few times. This sequence joins TRBV15 and TRBJ2-1; 7 positions match TRBD2. The germline CDR1 and CDR2 sequences are LNHNV and YYDKDF (reference sequence). With V trimmed by 7 bases and J by 9 bases, 9 bases remained unmatched. The CDR3 has 13 amino acids. For the CDR3, the DNA is TGTGCCACCAATTCTGGACTAGGGAGTGAGCAGTTCTTC. Translating it yields CATNSGLGSEQFF.

This clonotype showed up just a few times. The gene calls are TRBV13 and TRBJ1-6; D remains ambiguous. V lost 2 bases to trimming and J lost 10 bases, with 12 bases between them. There are 14 residues in the CDR3. The germline CDR1 and CDR2 sequences are PRHDT and FYEKMQ (reference sequence). CDR3 nucleotides: TGTGCCAGCAGCTTAAGCGGTAGAGGCTCACCCCTCCACTTT. Protein: CASSLSGRGSPLHF.

Only a few counts were recorded for this clonotype. V gene TRBV12-3 or TRBV12-4 combines with J gene TRBJ1-2; the D gene is possibly TRBD1 (5 bases). The CDR3 loop spans 15 amino acids. V was shortened by 1 base and J by 0 bases, with 9 bases between the two germline ends. The CDR3 DNA sequence: TGTGCCAGCAGTTTAGGGGGGTGGGCTAACTATGGCTACACCTTC. Protein product: CASSLGGWANYGYTF.

This clonotype was found a few times. The rearrangement uses TRBV6-1 and TRBJ1-5; D not resolved. The CDR3 runs 15 residues. Germline V CDR1 and CDR2: MNHNS, SASEGT. The ends were cut back, 3 bases at V and 1 base at J, with 10 bases in the middle. The CDR3 DNA sequence: TGTGCCAGCAGTGATGAGCTGGGGAGCAATCAGCCCCAGCATTTT. As protein: CASSDELGSNQPQHF.

With regard to this clonotype: A read error may be the cause here, since a much bigger clone is one base away. The CDR3 here is CASGLKEGSTDKQYF. In DNA, the CDR3 is TGTGCCAGCGGCCTAAAGGAGGGAAGCACAGATAAGCAGTATTTT. The rearrangement uses TRBV7-9 and TRBJ2-3; D may be TRBD2 (6 bases). The CDR3 has 15 amino acids. In germline, CDR1 is SEHNR, CDR2 FQNEAQ (reference sequence).

This chain joins TRBV7-2 and TRBJ1-2, with D tentatively TRBD1 (5 bases). V shed 2 bases and J shed 2 bases, with 15 bases lying between them. This CDR3 has 16 amino acids. Germline CDR1 and CDR2: SGHTA and FQGNSA. The CDR3 DNA reads TGTGCCAGCAGCTTAATATTAAGGGGAAAGAACTATGGCTACACCTTC. Its protein product is CASSLILRGKNYGYTF.

This clonotype was found a few times. The V and J genes are TRBV11-2 and TRBJ1-4; 7 bases match TRBD1. J lost 0 bases, V lost 5 bases, and 6 bases had no gene match. The CDR3 is made up of 16 amino acids. Germline V gene lookup returns CDR1 SGHAT and CDR2 FQNNGV. CDR3 protein: CASSRGQLATNEKLFF. CDR3 bases: TGTGCCAGCAGCCGGGGACAGCTTGCAACTAATGAAAAACTGTTTTTT.

Only a few counts were recorded for this clonotype. The CDR3 region is CSARDGLAGGRNEQFF. CDR3 sequence (DNA): TGCAGTGCTAGAGATGGTCTAGCGGGGGGTAGGAATGAGCAGTTCTTC. This chain uses TRBV20-1 with TRBJ2-1; 11 bases match TRBD2. V shed 0 bases, J shed 7 bases, and the junction held 8 bases outside the gene matches. Germline CDR1 DFQATT, CDR2 SNEGSKA (reference sequence). This CDR3 has 16 residues.

This clonotype was found a few times. V usage is TRBV20-1 and J usage is TRBJ1-2; D call uncertain. The CDR3 spans 13 residues. Germline V CDR1 and CDR2: DFQATT, SNEGSKA (reference sequence). Trimming left V 8 bases short and J 0 bases short, with 13 bases between. CDR3 in DNA: TGCAGTTCCTGGACCGCTGCTAACTATGGCTACACCTTC. Protein: CSSWTAANYGYTF.

This clonotype was detected a few times. This chain joins TRBV19 and TRBJ1-1, with D possibly TRBD1 on 6 matching bases. The V gene lost 6 bases and the J gene lost 3 bases, with 11 bases spanning the gap. The CDR3 totals 13 residues. Per germline, CDR1 LNHDA and CDR2 SQIVND (reference sequence). This CDR3 is CASSNSGDTEAFF. CDR3 in DNA: TGTGCCAGTAGCAACTCAGGGGACACTGAAGCTTTCTTT.

The V gene is TRBV11-2, the J gene TRBJ2-7, with 10 positions matching TRBD2. CDR1 and CDR2 (germline): SGHAT, FQNNGV. This CDR3 is built from 15 residues. V gave up 3 bases and J gave up 3 bases; unmatched junction bases: 5. CDR3 protein: CASSLLGLADYEQYF. The CDR3 DNA sequence: TGTGCCAGCAGCTTGCTCGGACTAGCGGACTACGAGCAGTACTTC.

The chain has TRBV20-1 and TRBJ2-5; D unresolved. V was trimmed by 4 bases and J by 5 bases, leaving 11 bases between them. Germline lookup yields CDR1 DFQATT and CDR2 SNEGSKA (reference sequence). This CDR3 region has 12 residues. CDR3 sequence: CSANGSPETQYF. CDR3 nucleotide sequence: TGCAGTGCTAACGGGTCTCCGGAGACCCAGTACTTC.

V gene TRBV7-9 combines with J gene TRBJ2-1, with 14 bases that match TRBD2. Per the germline V gene, CDR1 is SEHNR and CDR2 is FQNEAQ (reference sequence). Germline trimming cut 3 bases from V and 7 bases from J; bases unmatched to any gene: 8. The CDR3 is 17 amino acids. CDR3 region: CASSFGLAGGRRNEQFF. The DNA for the CDR3 is TGTGCCAGCAGCTTTGGACTAGCGGGGGGTAGGCGGAATGAGCAGTTCTTC.

This clonotype has only a few counts. The rearrangement joins TRBV20-1 to TRBJ1-1; 9 nucleotides match TRBD1. Germline V gene data show CDR1 as DFQATT and CDR2 as SNEGSKA (reference sequence). V lost 2 bases, J lost 2 bases, and 15 bases stayed unmatched. This CDR3 has 18 amino acids. Here the CDR3 DNA reads TGCAGTGCTAGACCAAGCCCCGGGACAGGGTATTTTAACACTGAAGCTTTCTTT. As protein: CSARPSPGTGYFNTEAFF.